Presented here are 3 T cell receptor beta chains from one specimen sequenced in a study of graft-versus-host responses after intestinal transplantation. These TCRs are of unknown antigen specificity. Repertoires were generated with immunoSEQ multiplex PCR, while TCRdb's copy carries only in-frame clones and drops some. The data show over 100,000 clones, approximately 96% seen once. Sample: unstimulated CD8+ T cells sorted from spleen or lymph node cells, taken before intestinal transplant. These receptors all come from a human donor who received an intestinal transplant.

V and J are TRBV4-1 and TRBJ2-7, with D tentatively TRBD2 (8 bases). With 1 base removed from V and 6 bases from J, the gap between germline ends came to 16 bases. This CDR3 is 15 amino acids long. Germline CDR1 is MGHRA and CDR2 is YSYEKL. The CDR3 coding sequence is TGCGCCAGCAGCCAAGCCCGACAGGGACTAGGCGAGCAGTACTTC. Protein: CASSQARQGLGEQYF.

The chain is built from TRBV2 and TRBJ2-5; weak D call: TRBD2 (6 bases). The CDR3 totals 13 residues. Germline V gene sequence: CDR1 SNHLY, CDR2 FYNNEI. The V end lost 3 bases, the J end lost 13 bases, and 18 bases lay between the germline ends. The CDR3 bases are TGTGCCAGCAGTGATACACGGGAGTTCCCGGGGTACTTC. This encodes CASSDTREFPGYF.

The chain is built from TRBV6-5 and TRBJ1-5; D is perhaps TRBD1 (5 bases). The CDR3 is 12 residues long. With 5 bases removed from V and 8 bases from J, the gap between germline ends came to 10 bases. CDR1 and CDR2 (germline): MNHEY, SVGAGI. The CDR3 spells CASSEEGKPQHF. Written as DNA, the CDR3 is TGTGCCAGCAGTGAAGAGGGGAAGCCCCAGCATTTT.